This T cell receptor (beta chain) appears in the sequencing data of a study of molecular identifiers for immune sequencing clone quantification. Per germline, CDR1 SGHTA and CDR2 FQGNSA. The CDR3 length is 16 residues. As regards this clonotype: What it binds is not known. The germline gene is not matched at one end of the junction; a read error may be the cause.

Generation of bulk TCR libraries relied on previously described methods and listed TCR primers. TCRdb processed the PCR reads anew with MiXCR; each CDR3 protein has one entry. In the table there are just over 40,000 distinct CDR3 sequences, approximately 24% of which are singletons. Investigators produced naive CD8 libraries from 20,000 to 1,000,000 sorted cells, drawing on 10%, 30% or 50% RNA. Study outcomes and limitations: Sizes of highly expanded clones could be underestimated through identical TCRs sharing a barcode.

The chain has TRBV7-2 and TRBJ2-3; 8 nucleotides agree with TRBD2. This sequence originates from a human donor in good health. Some libraries in this study had Jurkat cell RNA spiked in. The sequencing sample was made of naive CD8+ T cells from blood, with Jurkat cell RNA spiked in. Subset of the sample: FACS-sorted CD8+CD4-CCR7+CD45RA+ naive T cells. The CDR3 DNA reads as TGTGCCCGCAGCTTAATAACGGGGGGGATGGGAGATACGCAGTATTTT. As protein: CARSLITGGMGDTQYF.